The next 15 T cell receptor beta chains were all read from a single sample in a study of T cell changes during pregnancy in multiple sclerosis. The repertoire was sequenced with immunoSEQ multiplex PCR; TCRdb's copy has only in-frame clones and lacks some. Found here are 50,000 to 70,000 clones, roughly 91% of them singletons; the top ten hold 1% to 1.5%. The specimen comprised peripheral blood, sampled after pregnancy. The receptors stem from a female donor in good health, enrolled as a control in a pregnancy study.

This clone has only one observation. The gene calls are TRBV13 and TRBJ1-5; D gene uncertain. V dropped 0 bases and J dropped 0 bases, with 6 bases sitting between them. CDR3 size: 15 residues. CDR1 is PRHDT and CDR2 is FYEKMQ in the germline V gene (reference sequence). This CDR3 is CASSLGLYSNQPQHF. The CDR3 DNA is TGTGCCAGCAGCTTAGGGCTATATAGCAATCAGCCCCAGCATTTT.

V usage is TRBV13 and J usage is TRBJ2-5; TRBD1 matches at 9 bases. CDR1 and CDR2 from the germline V gene are PRHDT and FYEKMQ (reference sequence). V lost 5 bases, J lost 2 bases, and 6 bases stayed unmatched. This CDR3 region has 15 residues. The CDR3 spells CASSRQGVKQETQYF. CDR3 sequence (DNA): TGTGCCAGCAGCAGACAGGGGGTGAAGCAAGAGACCCAGTACTTC.

V is TRBV27 and J is TRBJ2-7, with TRBD1 identical over 9 bases. Unmatched junction bases numbered 9, after V lost 6 bases and J lost 6 bases. The CDR3 runs 14 residues. The germline gives CDR1 MNHEY, CDR2 SMNVEV (reference sequence). In nucleotides, the CDR3 is TGTGCCAGCAGCCTACAGGGGGCAATGCGCGAGCAGTACTTC. It is translated as CASSLQGAMREQYF.

The gene calls are TRBV7-2 and TRBJ2-5; no clear D. Trimming stripped 1 base from V and 5 bases from J, with 8 bases between. In germline, CDR1 is SGHTA, CDR2 FQGNSA. This CDR3 has 13 amino acids. CDR3 region: CASSLGLAETQYF. The CDR3, as DNA: TGTGCCAGCAGCTTAGGACTGGCCGAGACCCAGTACTTC.

This chain links TRBV6-5 with TRBJ2-7; maybe TRBD2 (5 bases). The CDR3 consists of 13 residues. The germline gives CDR1 MNHEY, CDR2 SVGAGI. The V end lost 6 bases, the J end lost 3 bases, and 12 bases lay between the germline ends. The CDR3 region has the DNA TGTGCCAGCAGCAGAACCGGGATCTACGAGCAGTACTTC. It translates to CASSRTGIYEQYF.

The V call is TRBV29-1, the J call TRBJ1-1, with no clear D. The CDR3 is 17 amino acids. Germline-derived CDR1 and CDR2 are SQVTM and ANQGSEA. V dropped 2 bases and J dropped 1 base, with 20 bases sitting between them. CDR3 sequence reads: CSVESRGFETANTEAFF. The CDR3 coding sequence is TGCAGCGTTGAATCCCGGGGATTCGAGACGGCGAACACTGAAGCTTTCTTT.

The V gene is TRBV9, the J gene TRBJ2-7; 8 positions agree with TRBD1. J lost 4 bases, V lost 0 bases, and 6 bases had no gene match. CDR3 length: 15 residues. The germline V gene encodes CDR1 SGDLS and CDR2 YYNGEE. CDR3 bases: TGTGCCAGCAGCGTAGAAGGACAGGGCCTTTACGAGCAGTACTTC. Its protein is CASSVEGQGLYEQYF.

The V and J genes are TRBV11-2 and TRBJ2-3; TRBD2 matches at 9 bases. Trimming removed 6 bases from V and 3 bases from J; junction bases left unmatched: 4. The germline CDR1 and CDR2 sequences are SGHAT and FQNNGV. CDR3 length: 14 amino acids. Here the CDR3 DNA reads TGTGCCAGCAGGCCGGGACTAGCAACAGATACGCAGTATTTT. This sequence encodes CASRPGLATDTQYF.

This chain links TRBV5-1 with TRBJ1-2; 7 nucleotides line up with TRBD1. The CDR3 is 14 amino acids. With V trimmed by 3 bases and J by 2 bases, 4 bases remained unmatched. Per the germline V gene, CDR1 is SGHRS and CDR2 is YFSETQ. CDR3 DNA: TGCGCCAGCAGCTCAGACAGGGAGAACTATGGCTACACCTTC. This translates into CASSSDRENYGYTF.

The chain employs TRBV5-1 and TRBJ1-3; 12 nucleotides align to TRBD1. V was clipped by 3 bases and J by 2 bases; unmatched bases: 6. Germline V gene lookup returns CDR1 SGHRS and CDR2 YFSETQ. The CDR3 totals 17 residues. CDR3 protein: CASSWGTGGSPGNTIYF. CDR3 nucleotides: TGCGCCAGCAGCTGGGGGACAGGGGGCTCGCCTGGAAACACCATATATTTT. The whole variable domain, filled in from reference TRBV5-1 and TRBJ1-3, reads KAGVTQTPRYLIKTRGQQVTLSCSPISGHRSVSWYQQTPGQGLQFLFEYFSETQRNKGNFPGRFSGRQFSNSRSEMNVSTLELGDSALYLCASSWGTGGSPGNTIYFGEGSWLTVV.

This chain joins TRBV25-1 and TRBJ1-6; D unclear. The V gene lost 3 bases and the J gene lost 13 bases, with 16 bases spanning the gap. The CDR3 is 14 residues long. Germline V gene data show CDR1 as MGHDK and CDR2 as SYGVNS. As DNA, the CDR3 is TGTGCCAGCAGTGATCGGGCAAAGGACTGGCCCCTCCACTTT. As protein: CASSDRAKDWPLHF.

This chain uses TRBV30 with TRBJ1-2; 12 bases are shared with TRBD1. Germline loops: CDR1 GTSNPN, CDR2 SVGIG (reference sequence). The ends lost 3 bases at V and 9 bases at J; junction bases unmatched: 11. The CDR3 contains 15 residues. In DNA form, the CDR3 reads TGTGCCTGGAGACCCGGGACAGGGGGCCAAGAGAGCTACACCTTC. It is translated as CAWRPGTGGQESYTF.

The genes are TRBV6-6 and TRBJ1-3, with D unresolved. The V and J ends lost 5 bases and 4 bases respectively, with 15 bases between them. The germline V gene encodes CDR1 MNHNY and CDR2 SVGAGI (reference sequence). The length of the CDR3 is 15 residues. CDR3 DNA sequence: TGTGCCAGCAGTCCTTCCGGGATGACCGGAAACACCATATATTTT. Translation gives CASSPSGMTGNTIYF.

The genes are TRBV10-3 and TRBJ2-1, with D possibly being TRBD2 (5 bases). The germline V gene encodes CDR1 ENHRY and CDR2 SYGVKD. V was pared by 2 bases and J by 7 bases, with 9 bases between. This CDR3 comprises 13 residues. The CDR3 DNA reads TGTGCCATCAGTGAGAGGACTGGGAATGAGCAGTTCTTC. It encodes CAISERTGNEQFF.

The chain uses TRBV5-1 and TRBJ2-3; TRBD2 matches 7 bases. Germline loops: CDR1 SGHRS, CDR2 YFSETQ. The CDR3 has 19 residues. Germline trimming cut 4 bases from V and 0 bases from J; bases unmatched to any gene: 17. The CDR3 sequence: CASSNRLASVSSSTDTQYF. The CDR3 coding sequence is TGCGCCAGCAGCAACCGACTAGCTAGCGTTTCTTCTAGCACAGATACGCAGTATTTT.